These T cell receptor beta chains were read from a single sample in a study of blood T cell repertoires in COVID-19. Produced via immunoSEQ multiplex PCR; TCRdb's table is partial and in-frame only. The data contain about 120,000 clones, roughly 79% of them seen just once; the ten biggest clones take up roughly 17%. Sequencing was performed on peripheral blood. The receptors were sampled from a woman of 80 years or more with active or convalescent COVID-19. CDR3s include the opening cysteine and the closing phenylalanine or tryptophan. D genes are given only for firm matches. Some rows mark clone size as missing; the rest say once, few, many or name a class of expanded clone.

V	J	size	D	CDR3	DNA
TRBV30	TRBJ2-5	-	TRBD1	CAWSVTGGETQYF	TGTGCCTGGAGTGTAACAGGGGGGGAGACCCAGTACTTC
TRBV5-1	TRBJ1-4	-	-	CASSRGRGGNEKLFF	TGCGCCAGCAGCCGCGGGAGGGGCGGTAATGAAAAACTGTTTTTT
TRBV18	TRBJ2-3	-	-	CASHRIGADTQYF	TGTGCCAGCCACCGTATAGGGGCAGATACGCAGTATTTT
TRBV15	TRBJ2-5	-	-	CATSRGLVETQYF	TGTGCCACCAGCAGAGGACTAGTGGAGACCCAGTACTTC
TRBV2	TRBJ1-1	-	-	CASSDVRGTEAFF	TGTGCCAGCAGTGATGTTAGGGGAACTGAAGCTTTCTTT
TRBV29-1	TRBJ2-1	-	TRBD2	CSVAGLAGVEQFF	TGCAGCGTTGCGGGACTAGCGGGAGTTGAGCAGTTCTTC
TRBV5-8	TRBJ2-7	-	TRBD1	CASSSYRGEGEQYF	TGTGCCAGCAGCTCGTACAGGGGAGAAGGCGAGCAGTACTTC
TRBV28	TRBJ2-7	-	-	CASSWYGAYEQYF	TGTGCCAGCAGTTGGTACGGAGCCTACGAGCAGTACTTC
TRBV28	TRBJ2-7	few	TRBD1	CATRQGAAYEQYF	TGTGCCACTCGACAGGGGGCTGCCTACGAGCAGTACTTC
TRBV7-9	TRBJ1-1	-	-	CASSSLQGKNTEAFF	TGTGCCAGCAGCTCTTTACAGGGAAAGAACACTGAAGCTTTCTTT
TRBV5-1	TRBJ1-1	once	-	CASSLLDTTNTEAFF	TGCGCCAGCAGCCTGCTCGACACAACGAACACTGAAGCTTTCTTT
TRBV7-9	TRBJ2-7	-	-	CASSHTRGQYF	TGTGCCAGCAGCCACACCAGGGGGCAGTACTTC
TRBV27	TRBJ1-6	once	-	CASSLISSYNSPLHF	TGTGCCAGCAGTTTAATCAGCTCCTATAATTCACCCCTCCACTTT
TRBV7-9	TRBJ2-3	-	-	CASSALGQGTQYF	TGTGCCAGCAGCGCCCTGGGCCAAGGCACGCAGTATTTT
TRBV18	TRBJ2-1	-	-	CASSRTGNYNEQFF	TGTGCCAGCTCCCGTACCGGGAACTACAATGAGCAGTTCTTC
TRBV10-3	TRBJ2-3	-	TRBD1	CAISERGTGKADTQYF	TGTGCCATCAGTGAGCGAGGGACAGGGAAGGCAGATACGCAGTATTTT
TRBV28	TRBJ2-7	-	-	CASSLANYEQYF	TGTGCCAGCAGTCTAGCCAACTACGAGCAGTACTTC
TRBV29-1	TRBJ2-5	-	TRBD2	CSVRPAGEETQYF	TGCAGCGTGCGGCCCGCGGGAGAAGAGACCCAGTACTTC
TRBV23-1	TRBJ1-1	-	-	CASSQSFSSRNTEAFF	TGCGCCAGCAGTCAATCATTTTCGTCCCGGAACACTGAAGCTTTCTTT
TRBV7-2	TRBJ1-4	-	-	CASSFTGTNEKLFF	TGTGCCAGCAGCTTTACGGGAACTAATGAAAAACTGTTTTTT
TRBV7-2	TRBJ2-5	-	TRBD2	CASSPGLAGETQYF	TGTGCCAGCAGCCCGGGACTAGCGGGGGAGACCCAGTACTTC
TRBV28	TRBJ2-1	-	-	CASSSTLTNYNEQFF	TGTGCCAGCAGTTCCACACTTACTAACTACAATGAGCAGTTCTTC
TRBV20-1	TRBJ2-3	-	-	CSASVSADTQYF	TGCAGTGCTAGTGTGTCGGCAGATACGCAGTATTTT
TRBV5-1	TRBJ1-2	few	-	CASSLEGEGYTF	TGCGCCAGCAGCTTGGAGGGGGAAGGCTACACCTTC
TRBV28	TRBJ2-5	-	-	CASSLLVGLGKETQYF	TGTGCCAGCAGTTTATTGGTGGGGCTTGGAAAAGAGACCCAGTACTTC
TRBV15	TRBJ1-4	-	-	CATSRGARKKEKLFF	TGTGCCACCAGCAGAGGGGCGAGAAAGAAGGAAAAACTGTTTTTT
TRBV9	TRBJ1-1	few	-	CASSALGSHTEAFF	TGTGCCAGCAGCGCCCTCGGGTCCCACACTGAAGCTTTCTTT
TRBV24-1	TRBJ2-1	-	-	CATSDLKNTGNEQFF	TGTGCCACCAGTGATTTGAAAAACACCGGGAATGAGCAGTTCTTC
TRBV5-6	TRBJ2-5	-	-	CASSLGPVGETQYF	TGTGCCAGCAGCTTGGGACCCGTGGGCGAGACCCAGTACTTC
TRBV11-2	TRBJ2-3	-	TRBD2	CASSLRGTSGSTDTQYF	TGTGCCAGCAGCTTACGTGGGACTAGCGGGAGCACAGATACGCAGTATTTT
TRBV30	TRBJ1-5	-	-	CAWSQGTDQPQHF	TGTGCCTGGAGTCAGGGGACCGATCAGCCCCAGCATTTT
TRBV7-9	TRBJ1-2	-	TRBD1	CASSFWAGGAYGYTF	TGTGCCAGCAGCTTCTGGGCAGGGGGTGCGTATGGCTACACCTTC